The 10 T cell receptor beta chains in this list originate from one sample, sequenced in a study of cytomegalovirus exposure and HLA in healthy donors listed by TCRdb under 2017. The library was obtained by the immunoSEQ multiplex PCR assay. For the multiplex PCR, a mixture combining 60 forward primers for TCR Vbeta segments and 13 reverse primers for TCR Jbeta segments was used. TCRdb holds this immuneACCESS table with in-frame rearrangements only. Some clones are missing; in checked studies, unresolved V genes explain under half, and the rest has no known cause. In this sample the table shows approximately 250,000 clones, around four fifths of which occur a single time. Around 0.44% of the sample is held by the ten biggest clonotypes. The sample consisted of PBMCs. The origin of the receptors is a boy aged 10-17 years in good health and CMV-seronegative.

The J gene is TRBJ2-1, the V gene TRBV9, with TRBD2 identical over 8 bases. The V segment lost 0 bases and the J segment 9 bases; nucleotides outside the gene matches: 8. The CDR3 totals 15 residues. Germline loops: CDR1 SGDLS, CDR2 YYNGEE. CDR3 amino acids: CASSVVGGAVGEQFF. CDR3 sequence (DNA): TGTGCCAGCAGCGTAGTCGGGGGGGCCGTGGGTGAGCAGTTCTTC.

Only a few counts were recorded for this clone. The CDR3 bases are TGTGCCAGCAGCCAAGATTGGGGGGAGGTCGGGAACACTGAAGCTTTCTTT. It encodes CASSQDWGEVGNTEAFF. The chain joins TRBV4-2 to TRBJ1-1; tentative D call: TRBD1 (5 bases). The ends were cut back, 0 bases at V and 1 base at J, with 15 bases in the middle. The germline V gene has CDR1 LGHNA and CDR2 YNFKEQ. CDR3 length: 17 residues.

This clone was picked up one time. The rearrangement links TRBV6-5 to TRBJ2-2, with a tentative D call TRBD2 (5 bases). The CDR3 has 15 amino acids. Trimming pared 0 bases from V and 7 bases from J, leaving 12 bases between. The germline gives CDR1 MNHEY, CDR2 SVGAGI. As DNA, the CDR3 is TGTGCCAGCAGTTACTCTAATCTCGGGGACGGGGAGCTGTTTTTT. Protein product: CASSYSNLGDGELFF.

This rearrangement joins TRBV2 to TRBJ2-5, with 8 bases aligning to TRBD2. In germline, CDR1 is SNHLY, CDR2 FYNNEI. The CDR3 is 16 residues long. The junction had 13 bases not matched to a gene; V was cut back by 6 bases and J by 4 bases. The CDR3 region has the DNA TGTGCCAGCAGGACCGAACTAGCGGCTGTAGCAGAGACCCAGTACTTC. This encodes CASRTELAAVAETQYF.

Worth noting for this clone: Other DNA sequences of this sample code for an identical CDR3. The J gene is TRBJ2-5, the V gene TRBV19; no reliable D call. The CDR3 spans 12 residues. In germline, CDR1 is LNHDA, CDR2 SQIVND (reference sequence). V lost 6 bases to trimming and J lost 1 base, with 6 bases between them. The CDR3 protein is CASSPGQETQYF. The CDR3 DNA reads TGTGCCAGTAGCCCAGGCCAAGAGACCCAGTACTTC.

This clone was seen only once. The V and J genes are TRBV9 and TRBJ2-7, with TRBD1 matching 7 bases. Trimming cost V 0 bases and J 3 bases; bases outside gene matches: 9. Germline CDR1 reads SGDLS; CDR2 reads YYNGEE. The CDR3 is made up of 16 amino acids. CDR3 sequence reads: CASSVGATGAIYEQYF. The CDR3 DNA is TGTGCCAGCAGCGTAGGTGCCACAGGGGCCATCTACGAGCAGTACTTC.

The chain joins TRBV4-1 to TRBJ1-1; unclear D gene. Germline-derived CDR1 and CDR2 are MGHRA and YSYEKL. This CDR3 has 15 residues. With 5 bases removed from V and 0 bases from J, the gap between germline ends came to 13 bases. CDR3 loop: CASSGQPVMNTEAFF. The CDR3 DNA follows: TGCGCCAGCAGCGGGCAGCCAGTCATGAACACTGAAGCTTTCTTT.

The chain carries TRBV5-4 and TRBJ2-5; 9 bases fit TRBD1. V gave up 3 bases and J gave up 5 bases; unmatched junction bases: 8. CDR1 is SGHNT and CDR2 is YYREEE in the germline V gene (reference sequence). The CDR3 spans 15 residues. The CDR3 coding sequence is TGTGCCAGCAGCTCCCCGGGACAGGGTGGTGAGACCCAGTACTTC. Amino acids: CASSSPGQGGETQYF.

This chain links TRBV28 with TRBJ1-4, with 9 bases that match TRBD1. The germline CDR1 and CDR2 sequences are MDHEN and SYDVKM. J gave up 13 bases and V 7 bases, and 16 bases lay outside the gene matches. The CDR3 has 15 residues. The CDR3 coding sequence is TGTGCCAGCATCCCTTCGGGGAGATACAGGGGGCGACTGTTTTTT. This codes for CASIPSGRYRGRLFF.

This sequence joins TRBV7-2 and TRBJ2-1, with 9 bases fitting TRBD2. Per the germline V gene, CDR1 is SGHTA and CDR2 is FQGNSA. The CDR3 loop spans 15 amino acids. The trim removed 4 bases at V and 4 bases at J, leaving 5 bases unmatched. The CDR3 reads CASSSGTSLYNEQFF. The CDR3 nucleotides read TGTGCCAGCAGCTCCGGGACTAGCCTATACAATGAGCAGTTCTTC. The full variable domain, rest sourced from reference TRBV7-2 and TRBJ2-1, is GAGVSQSPSNKVTEKGKDVELRCDPISGHTALYWYRQSLGQGLEFLIYFQGNSAPDKSGLPSDRFSAERTGGSVSTLTIQRTQQEDSAVYLCASSSGTSLYNEQFFGPGTRLTVL.